Listed below are T cell receptor beta chains from one sample, sequenced in a study of T-cell memory formation after mild COVID-19. A single record per CDR3 protein comes from TCRdb applying MiXCR to the 5' RACE reads. The repertoire has fewer than 400,000 distinct CDR3 sequences, approximately 15% of them found once; the top ten carry roughly a fifth. Sequenced sample: PBMCs or a T cell subset sorted from them (not recorded which). The receptors were sampled from a man aged 18 to 35 who had mild COVID-19 (a few samples of this study predate the infection). Cell type and time point are not known. CDR3s include the opening cysteine and the closing phenylalanine or tryptophan. The D gene is left open where the match is weak. Clone size is stated in some rows and not others, as once, few, many or a class when expanded.

CDR3 protein	CDR3 DNA	D gene	J gene	CDR3 length	clone size	V gene
CASRKMGTIDLPGANVLTF	TGTGCCAGCAGAAAAATGGGGACCATAGACCTTCCTGGGGCCAACGTCCTGACTTTC	-	TRBJ2-6	19	-	TRBV7-9
CASSLVTGRDTQYF	TGTGCCAGCAGCTTGGTTACGGGAAGGGATACGCAGTATTTT	-	TRBJ2-3	14	many	TRBV5-4
CSARDFRTGVNSPLHF	TGCAGTGCTAGAGACTTTAGGACAGGGGTCAATTCACCCCTCCACTTT	TRBD1	TRBJ1-6	16	-	TRBV20-1
CATSPSGGESNEQFF	TGTGCCACCAGCCCTAGCGGGGGGGAGTCGAATGAGCAGTTCTTC	TRBD2	TRBJ2-1	15	few	TRBV24-1
CASSYEDRKEAFF	TGTGCCAGCAGTTACGAGGACAGGAAAGAAGCTTTCTTT	TRBD1	TRBJ1-1	13	few	TRBV6-6
CASSYIPDRVPYNEQFF	TGTGCCAGCAGTTACATCCCAGACAGGGTACCCTACAATGAGCAGTTCTTC	TRBD1	TRBJ2-1	17	-	TRBV6-2/TRBV6-3
CASSNNGFQETQYF	TGTGCCAGCAGCAACAACGGGTTCCAGGAGACCCAGTACTTC	-	TRBJ2-5	14	-	TRBV3-1
CSVEDRAGNTIYF	TGCAGCGTTGAAGACAGGGCTGGAAACACCATATATTTT	-	TRBJ1-3	13	few	TRBV29-1
CASRSQGYTGELFF	TGTGCCAGCAGATCCCAGGGGTACACCGGGGAGCTGTTTTTT	-	TRBJ2-2	14	few	TRBV7-3
CASSPSVWGTEAFF	TGTGCCAGCTCACCTTCCGTTTGGGGGACTGAAGCTTTCTTT	-	TRBJ1-1	14	-	TRBV18
CASSIAGGAKNIQYF	TGTGCCAGCAGTATCGCAGGAGGGGCCAAAAACATTCAGTACTTC	-	TRBJ2-4	15	-	TRBV7-2
CASSLGLDVGQGNGYTF	TGTGCCAGCAGCTTAGGGCTGGATGTGGGACAGGGAAACGGCTACACCTTC	TRBD1	TRBJ1-2	17	-	TRBV7-9
CSVPGTEQETQYF	TGCAGCGTCCCAGGGACGGAGCAAGAGACCCAGTACTTC	-	TRBJ2-5	13	few	TRBV29-1
CASSLRQGATTNEKLFF	TGTGCCAGCAGCTTGAGGCAGGGGGCTACAACTAATGAAAAACTGTTTTTT	TRBD1	TRBJ1-4	17	-	TRBV7-3
CATSRWILGGHEKLFF	TGTGCCACCAGCAGATGGATTTTAGGGGGGCATGAAAAACTGTTTTTT	-	TRBJ1-4	16	-	TRBV15
CASSLYRRTGSEAFF	TGTGCCAGCAGCCTTTATCGACGGACGGGGTCTGAAGCTTTCTTT	-	TRBJ1-1	15	-	TRBV5-4
CASSLGGSSPLHF	TGTGCCAGCAGCTTAGGGGGATCTTCACCCCTCCACTTT	-	TRBJ1-6	13	many	TRBV7-6
CASSLSDQETQYF	TGTGCCAGCAGCTTGTCGGACCAAGAGACCCAGTACTTC	-	TRBJ2-5	13	few	TRBV11-2
CASSEASVYGRLSF	TGTGCCAGCAGTGAAGCGTCGGTTTATGGCAGACTGAGTTTT	-	TRBJ2-2	14	-	TRBV6-1
CASSVGVGGEQYF	TGTGCCAGCAGCGTAGGGGTTGGGGGCGAGCAGTACTTC	-	TRBJ2-7	13	many	TRBV9
CASSLTGTALGEQYF	TGCGCCAGCAGCTTGACGGGGACAGCGCTTGGCGAGCAGTACTTC	TRBD1	TRBJ2-7	15	few	TRBV5-1
CASSPRPGNTEAFF	TGTGCCAGCAGCCCCCGACCGGGGAACACTGAAGCTTTCTTT	-	TRBJ1-1	14	few	TRBV7-2
CASSQDVGGRYNEQFF	TGTGCCAGCAGCCAAGATGTGGGGGGCAGGTACAATGAGCAGTTCTTC	-	TRBJ2-1	16	-	TRBV4-2
CASSLGSGGPTDTQYF	TGTGCCAGCAGCTTGGGTAGCGGGGGTCCCACAGATACGCAGTATTTT	TRBD2	TRBJ2-3	16	-	TRBV5-5
CASSYSGSGGSNTGELFF	TGTGCCAGCAGTTACTCGGGTAGCGGGGGTTCGAACACCGGGGAGCTGTTTTTT	TRBD2	TRBJ2-2	18	-	TRBV6-5
CASSTDLPWSPLHF	TGTGCCAGCAGCACCGACCTGCCGTGGTCACCCCTCCACTTT	-	TRBJ1-6	14	-	TRBV7-9
CASSARAAGQQETQYF	TGCGCCAGCAGCGCCCGGGCAGCGGGACAGCAAGAGACCCAGTACTTC	-	TRBJ2-5	16	-	TRBV5-1
CASSPMTSGTDTQYF	TGTGCCAGCAGCCCCATGACTAGCGGCACAGATACGCAGTATTTT	TRBD2	TRBJ2-3	15	-	TRBV7-3
CASRAGTGYNEKLFF	TGTGCCAGCAGAGCCGGGACAGGGTATAATGAAAAACTGTTTTTT	TRBD1	TRBJ1-4	15	-	TRBV12-3/TRBV12-4
CASSHKQISQYSNQPQHF	TGCGCCAGCAGCCACAAACAGATATCGCAATATAGCAATCAGCCCCAGCATTTT	-	TRBJ1-5	18	-	TRBV4-3
CASSHGQGRNEQFF	TGCGCCAGCAGCCATGGACAGGGGCGGAATGAGCAGTTCTTC	TRBD1	TRBJ2-1	14	few	TRBV4-3
CSVEGTSGAFNEQFF	TGCAGCGTTGAAGGGACTAGCGGGGCATTCAATGAGCAGTTCTTC	TRBD2	TRBJ2-1	15	-	TRBV29-1
CATSIGRRGGYTF	TGTGCCACCAGCATAGGAAGGAGAGGGGGCTACACCTTC	-	TRBJ1-2	13	few	TRBV15
CASSVTSGGYEQYF	TGTGCCAGCAGCGTAACTAGCGGGGGATACGAGCAGTACTTC	TRBD2	TRBJ2-7	14	-	TRBV5-5
CASSLAGDRAYEQYF	TGTGCCAGCAGCTTAGCGGGAGACAGGGCCTACGAGCAGTACTTC	TRBD1	TRBJ2-7	15	few	TRBV7-6
CASSVASGTEAFF	TGTGCCAGCAGCGTAGCTTCGGGCACTGAAGCTTTCTTT	-	TRBJ1-1	13	-	TRBV9
CASSWGRNTEAFF	TGTGCCAGCAGTTGGGGCAGAAACACTGAAGCTTTCTTT	-	TRBJ1-1	13	many	TRBV12-3/TRBV12-4
CASSQGAGVTGKLFF	TGCGCCAGCAGCCAAGGTGCAGGGGTTACGGGAAAACTGTTTTTT	-	TRBJ1-4	15	many	TRBV4-1
CASSEARRGGTGELFF	TGTGCCAGCAGTGAAGCGCGTCGGGGGGGCACCGGGGAGCTGTTTTTT	TRBD2	TRBJ2-2	16	few	TRBV6-1
CASSIRGMGNEQFF	TGTGCCAGTAGTATTCGGGGTATGGGCAATGAGCAGTTCTTC	-	TRBJ2-1	14	-	TRBV19
CASSLGQGADYGYTF	TGTGCCAGCAGCTTGGGACAGGGGGCAGATTATGGCTACACCTTC	TRBD1	TRBJ1-2	15	few	TRBV5-4
CSARSTLSDSTVVVDGYTF	TGCAGTGCTAGGTCAACCCTCTCGGACAGTACGGTGGTGGTAGATGGCTACACCTTC	-	TRBJ1-2	19	-	TRBV20-1
CASSLGTRGELFF	TGTGCCAGCAGCTTAGGTACCAGGGGGGAGCTGTTTTTT	-	TRBJ2-2	13	few	TRBV7-6
CASRSRWSSYNEQFF	TGTGCCAGCAGATCCCGGTGGAGCTCCTACAATGAGCAGTTCTTC	-	TRBJ2-1	15	few	TRBV7-8
CASSDGVNTEAFF	TGCGCCAGCAGTGATGGGGTGAACACTGAAGCTTTCTTT	-	TRBJ1-1	13	few	TRBV10-2
CASNRKNQPQHF	TGTGCCAGCAATCGCAAGAATCAGCCCCAGCATTTT	-	TRBJ1-5	12	-	TRBV12-3/TRBV12-4
CASSLAGQGAAGANVLTF	TGCGCCAGCAGCTTGGCGGGACAGGGGGCAGCTGGGGCCAACGTCCTGACTTTC	TRBD1	TRBJ2-6	18	-	TRBV5-1
CASSLEGVGGHEQFF	TGTGCCAGCAGCTTAGAGGGTGTGGGGGGCCATGAGCAGTTCTTC	-	TRBJ2-1	15	few	TRBV7-6
CASSLRAANEKLFF	TGTGCCAGCAGTTTACGGGCAGCTAATGAAAAACTGTTTTTT	-	TRBJ1-4	14	-	TRBV12-3/TRBV12-4
CASSLSGDGGQPQHF	TGTGCCAGCAGCCTATCGGGGGACGGCGGGCAGCCCCAGCATTTT	-	TRBJ1-5	15	few	TRBV6-5
CASSGTVKETQYF	TGTGCCAGCAGCGGAACAGTGAAAGAGACCCAGTACTTC	-	TRBJ2-5	13	few	TRBV7-8
CASTPTFGPEKLFF	TGTGCCAGCACTCCCACGTTCGGGCCAGAAAAACTGTTTTTT	-	TRBJ1-4	14	few	TRBV9
CASGTGPFNEKLFF	TGCGCCAGCGGCACCGGGCCCTTTAATGAAAAACTGTTTTTT	-	TRBJ1-4	14	few	TRBV4-1
CASSPRDRISYEQYF	TGTGCCAGCAGCCCCCGGGACAGAATATCCTACGAGCAGTACTTC	TRBD1	TRBJ2-7	15	few	TRBV7-9
CASSLQGPNYGYTF	TGTGCCAGCAGCTTACAGGGGCCCAACTATGGCTACACCTTC	-	TRBJ1-2	14	many	TRBV7-8
CASSQAQTYEQYF	TGCGCCAGCAGCCAAGCCCAAACCTACGAGCAGTACTTC	-	TRBJ2-7	13	-	TRBV4-3
CASSGYPTGESGSPLHF	TGCGCCAGCAGCGGGTATCCGACAGGGGAGTCGGGATCACCCCTCCACTTT	TRBD1	TRBJ1-6	17	-	TRBV5-1
CASRLRDRGYNEQFF	TGTGCCAGCAGACTCCGGGACAGGGGATACAATGAGCAGTTCTTC	TRBD1	TRBJ2-1	15	few	TRBV4-2